This T cell receptor beta chain originates from a study of tumor-infiltrating lymphocytes in primary liver carcinoma. This CDR3 is 15 amino acids long. The germline V gene has CDR1 SGHAT and CDR2 FQNNGV. With a constant-region primer, TCR beta cDNA was made from 450 to 650 ng of total RNA. Libraries of TCR beta came from three nested multiplex PCR rounds with slightly modified ARM-PCR. TRBV1-TRBV30 forward and Cbeta reverse primers drove the first two roughly 10-cycle rounds. In TCRdb, the multiplex PCR reads were re-called with MiXCR into one record per CDR3 protein. The sample has tens of thousands of distinct CDR3 sequences, around 72% seen once. Between roughly 18 and 30 mg of unsorted bulk tissue served as the source from which RNA and DNA were co-extracted. A note on this clonotype: At one boundary the junction diverges from the germline segment, which might be a read error.

This clonotype was obtained from a middle-aged man with primary liver carcinoma and hepatitis B virus infection. V is TRBV11-2 and J is TRBJ2-2; D is perhaps TRBD2 (6 bases). Sequenced: liver tumor tissue from sampling region 1. Described subset: tumor region T1, superior pole. The CDR3 DNA follows: TGTGCCAGCAACTTTGCGGGATCGAACGCCGGGGAACTGTTTTTT. It codes for CASNFAGSNAGELFF.